This T cell receptor beta chain was identified during a study of blood T cell repertoires in COVID-19. This table comes from immunoSEQ multiplex PCR, and its TCRdb copy is limited to in-frame clones, with some not included. Of about 190,000 clones listed, roughly 84% are singletons. J was trimmed by 8 bases and V by 4 bases; bases with no gene match: 1. From germline, CDR1 is SNHLY and CDR2 FYNNEI. This CDR3 spans 11 amino acids. This clone occurred once. The V call is TRBV2, the J call TRBJ1-1; 7 bases map to TRBD1. Sequenced: PBMCs or T cells enriched from blood (not recorded which). This TCR was recovered from a woman under 40 who had recovered from COVID-19. CDR3 sequence reads: CASSAQGEAFF. Written as DNA, the CDR3 is TGTGCCAGCAGTGCACAGGGGGAAGCTTTCTTT. The full variable domain, completed using reference TRBV2 and TRBJ1-1, is EPEVTQTPSHQVTQMGQEVILRCVPISNHLYFYWYRQILGQKVEFLVSFYNNEISEKSEIFDDQFSVERPDGSNFTLKIRSTKLEDSAMYFCASSAQGEAFFGQGTRLTVV.